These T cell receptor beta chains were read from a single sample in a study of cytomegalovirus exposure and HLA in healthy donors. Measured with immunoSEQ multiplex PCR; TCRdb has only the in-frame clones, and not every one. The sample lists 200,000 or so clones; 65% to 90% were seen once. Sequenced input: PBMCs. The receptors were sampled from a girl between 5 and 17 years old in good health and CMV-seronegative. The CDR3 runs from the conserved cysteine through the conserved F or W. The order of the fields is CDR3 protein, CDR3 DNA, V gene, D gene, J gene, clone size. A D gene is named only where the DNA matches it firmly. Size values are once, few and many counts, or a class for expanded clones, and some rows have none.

cdr3_aa: CASSLSVRRGSYEQYF
cdr3_nt: TGTGCCAGCAGTTTATCTGTTCGGCGAGGCTCCTACGAGCAGTACTTC
v_call: TRBV27
d_call: .
j_call: TRBJ2-7
clone_size: .

cdr3_aa: CASSFSGTSSYEQYF
cdr3_nt: TGCGCCAGCAGCTTTAGCGGGACGAGCTCCTACGAGCAGTACTTC
v_call: TRBV5-1
d_call: TRBD2
j_call: TRBJ2-7
clone_size: .

cdr3_aa: CASSPAVYEAQHF
cdr3_nt: TGTGCCAGCAGCCCCGCGGTCTATGAGGCCCAGCATTTT
v_call: TRBV7-2
d_call: .
j_call: TRBJ1-5
clone_size: .

cdr3_aa: CASSSSRAGGSKNIQYF
cdr3_nt: TGTGCCAGCAGCTCCTCCAGGGCAGGGGGTTCCAAAAACATTCAGTACTTC
v_call: TRBV7-2
d_call: TRBD1
j_call: TRBJ2-4
clone_size: .

cdr3_aa: CASSLLIGTARRGGSPLHF
cdr3_nt: TGTGCCAGCAGCTTATTAATCGGGACAGCTCGCCGTGGTGGGTCACCCCTCCACTTT
v_call: TRBV7-2
d_call: TRBD1
j_call: TRBJ1-6
clone_size: .

cdr3_aa: CASRPAADTQYF
cdr3_nt: TGTGCCAGCCGTCCTGCGGCAGATACGCAGTATTTT
v_call: TRBV28
d_call: .
j_call: TRBJ2-3
clone_size: .

cdr3_aa: CASSDYRTNTGELFF
cdr3_nt: TGTGCCAGCAGTGATTACAGGACGAACACCGGGGAGCTGTTTTTT
v_call: TRBV2
d_call: .
j_call: TRBJ2-2
clone_size: .

cdr3_aa: CAISEPLEGYTF
cdr3_nt: TGTGCCATCAGTGAACCTCTAGAGGGCTACACCTTC
v_call: TRBV10-3
d_call: .
j_call: TRBJ1-2
clone_size: once

cdr3_aa: CASSTTGGAYEQYF
cdr3_nt: TGTGCCAGCAGCACCACAGGGGGCGCATACGAGCAGTACTTC
v_call: TRBV7-2
d_call: TRBD1
j_call: TRBJ2-7
clone_size: .

cdr3_aa: CATTPSLDGPSGGTFTDTQYF
cdr3_nt: TGTGCCACCACCCCTTCCCTTGATGGCCCTAGCGGGGGTACCTTCACAGATACGCAGTATTTT
v_call: TRBV15
d_call: TRBD2
j_call: TRBJ2-3
clone_size: .

cdr3_aa: CASSLGFQNEQYF
cdr3_nt: TGTGCCAGCAGCTTAGGATTCCAGAACGAGCAGTACTTC
v_call: TRBV11-3
d_call: .
j_call: TRBJ2-7
clone_size: .

cdr3_aa: CASSTGDTQYF
cdr3_nt: TGTGCCAGCAGCACGGGTGATACGCAGTATTTT
v_call: TRBV5-6
d_call: .
j_call: TRBJ2-3
clone_size: .

cdr3_aa: CASRLRDYEQYF
cdr3_nt: TGTGCCAGCAGACTGCGGGACTACGAGCAGTACTTC
v_call: TRBV2
d_call: .
j_call: TRBJ2-7
clone_size: .

cdr3_aa: CASSPLSGANVLTF
cdr3_nt: TGTGCCAGCAGCCCACTCTCTGGGGCCAACGTCCTGACTTTC
v_call: TRBV7-8
d_call: .
j_call: TRBJ2-6
clone_size: .

cdr3_aa: CASSLVGGLTTEAFF
cdr3_nt: TGTGCCAGCAGCTTAGTGGGAGGGTTGACCACTGAAGCTTTCTTT
v_call: TRBV11-2
d_call: .
j_call: TRBJ1-1
clone_size: .

cdr3_aa: CASSSSTGGSYGYTF
cdr3_nt: TGTGCCAGCAGCTCTTCGACAGGGGGAAGCTATGGCTACACCTTC
v_call: TRBV9
d_call: TRBD1
j_call: TRBJ1-2
clone_size: .

cdr3_aa: CASRPTGTFQETQYF
cdr3_nt: TGCGCCAGCCGGCCGACAGGGACTTTCCAAGAGACCCAGTACTTC
v_call: TRBV5-1
d_call: .
j_call: TRBJ2-5
clone_size: .

cdr3_aa: CSVEEENEQFF
cdr3_nt: TGCAGCGTTGAAGAGGAGAATGAGCAGTTCTTC
v_call: TRBV29-1
d_call: .
j_call: TRBJ2-1
clone_size: .

cdr3_aa: CASSYSGLAGANEQFF
cdr3_nt: TGTGCCAGCAGTTACTCTGGACTAGCGGGAGCCAATGAGCAGTTCTTC
v_call: TRBV6-5
d_call: TRBD2
j_call: TRBJ2-1
clone_size: .

cdr3_aa: CASRTGTPRSSYGYTF
cdr3_nt: TGTGCCAGCAGAACCGGGACTCCGCGCTCTTCCTATGGCTACACCTTC
v_call: TRBV21-1
d_call: .
j_call: TRBJ1-2
clone_size: .

cdr3_aa: CASSQDRGTDQPQHF
cdr3_nt: TGCGCCAGCAGCCAGGACCGAGGGACAGATCAGCCCCAGCATTTT
v_call: TRBV4-3
d_call: TRBD1
j_call: TRBJ1-5
clone_size: .

cdr3_aa: CASSFELYALNTEAFF
cdr3_nt: TGTGCCAGCAGCTTTGAACTTTATGCCCTGAACACTGAAGCTTTCTTT
v_call: TRBV7-2
d_call: .
j_call: TRBJ1-1
clone_size: .

cdr3_aa: CAWSGSGLGAYTF
cdr3_nt: TGTGCCTGGAGTGGTTCAGGACTGGGGGCCTACACCTTC
v_call: TRBV30
d_call: .
j_call: TRBJ1-2
clone_size: .

cdr3_aa: CAWSVGTEAFF
cdr3_nt: TGTGCCTGGAGTGTCGGTACTGAAGCTTTCTTT
v_call: TRBV30
d_call: .
j_call: TRBJ1-1
clone_size: .

cdr3_aa: CASSDRTTKVTGELFF
cdr3_nt: TGCGCCAGCAGCGACAGGACCACTAAGGTTACCGGGGAGCTGTTTTTT
v_call: TRBV4-1
d_call: .
j_call: TRBJ2-2
clone_size: .

cdr3_aa: CASSFPGVGGYTF
cdr3_nt: TGTGCCAGCAGTTTCCCAGGGGTTGGGGGCTACACCTTC
v_call: TRBV28
d_call: .
j_call: TRBJ1-2
clone_size: few